What follows are 30 T cell receptor beta chains derived from one specimen sequenced in a study of tumor-infiltrating lymphocytes in localized non-small cell lung cancer. Using immunoSEQ multiplex PCR, the repertoire was profiled, and TCRdb retains in-frame clones only, with some absent. The data hold tens of thousands of clones, with around 78% observed a single time. The specimen was lung tumor tissue. These receptors all come from a human donor with non-small cell lung cancer.

The genes are TRBV14 and TRBJ2-1, with unresolved D. Trimming took off 1 base at V and 4 bases at J, with 8 bases between the two ends. Looked up from germline, CDR1 is SGHDN and CDR2 is FVKESK. The CDR3 length is 14 residues. The CDR3 region is CASSQGWQYNEQFF. In nucleotides, the CDR3 is TGTGCCAGCAGCCAAGGGTGGCAATACAATGAGCAGTTCTTC.

The chain joins TRBV21-1 to TRBJ1-2; TRBD1, the table's D call, was not compared with the DNA. TRBV21-1 is given as a pseudogene. The CDR3 has 14 residues. CDR3 in amino acids: CASTLDRGWGGYTF. CDR3 DNA: TGTGCCAGCACCTTAGACAGGGGTTGGGGTGGCTACACCTTC.

The chain has TRBV2 and TRBJ2-1; D remains unclear. Trimming removed 4 bases at V and 5 bases at J, with 9 bases between. The germline V gene has CDR1 SNHLY and CDR2 FYNNEI. The CDR3 runs 13 residues. CDR3 residues: CASSVRFDNEQFF. CDR3 coding DNA: TGTGCCAGCAGTGTCAGGTTCGACAATGAGCAGTTCTTC.

The chain joins TRBV7-9 to TRBJ1-3; a weak D match, TRBD1 (6 bases). Germline assignment: CDR1 SEHNR and CDR2 FQNEAQ (reference sequence). The CDR3 consists of 16 residues. V was trimmed by 1 base and J by 2 bases, leaving 12 bases between them. This chain's CDR3 is CASSLGGGPTGNTIYF. CDR3 in DNA: TGTGCCAGCAGCTTAGGGGGGGGCCCCACTGGAAACACCATATATTTT.

This clone was seen a few times. Here the CDR3 DNA reads TGTGCCAGCTCACCTAGCTCAGGGGTCCCTGAAGCTTTCTTT. Encoded protein: CASSPSSGVPEAFF. The rearrangement joins TRBV18 to TRBJ1-1; D possibly corresponds to TRBD1 (6 bases). Germline loops: CDR1 KGHSH, CDR2 LQKENI. Trimming stripped 3 bases from V and 6 bases from J, with 14 bases between. The CDR3 loop spans 14 amino acids.

The chain combines TRBV5-4 with TRBJ2-5; 12 bases line up with TRBD2. The CDR3 loop spans 15 amino acids. Germline values: CDR1 SGHNT, CDR2 YYREEE (reference sequence). V gave up 2 bases and J gave up 2 bases; unmatched junction bases: 1. For the CDR3, the DNA is TGTGCCAGCAGCTTTGGACTAGCGGGGCAAGAGACCCAGTACTTC. Its protein product is CASSFGLAGQETQYF. Drawing the rest from reference TRBV5-4 and TRBJ2-5, the complete variable domain is ETGVTQSPTHLIKTRGQQVTLRCSSQSGHNTVSWYQQALGQGPQFIFQYYREEENGRGNFPPRFSGLQFPNYSSELNVNALELDDSALYLCASSFGLAGQETQYFGPGTRLLVL.

This chain uses TRBV5-1 with TRBJ2-3, with 7 bases lining up with TRBD2. Per the germline V gene, CDR1 is SGHRS and CDR2 is YFSETQ. The CDR3 extends over 16 amino acids. V trimming: 4 bases; J trimming: 0 bases; junction bases outside the gene matches: 8. The DNA for the CDR3 is TGCGCCAGCAGCGGAGACGGGGGGAGCAGCACAGATACGCAGTATTTT. It yields the protein CASSGDGGSSTDTQYF.

About this clone: A junction end diverges from the germline sequence, so it may reflect a read error. V and J are TRBV7-2 and TRBJ1-2; 8 positions agree with TRBD1. There are 16 residues in the CDR3. The germline V gene has CDR1 SGHTA and CDR2 FQGNSA. Here the CDR3 reads CASRDAGWTGIYGYTF. The CDR3 region has the DNA TGTGCCAGCAGGGATGCGGGATGGACAGGGATATATGGGTACACCTTC.

This clone was detected only a few times. The chain employs TRBV6-5 and TRBJ2-2; no clear D. This CDR3 contains 14 residues. The V gene's germline CDR1 is MNHEY and CDR2 SVGAGI. Trimming left V 0 bases short and J 3 bases short, with 5 bases between. The CDR3 nucleotides read TGTGCCAGCAGTTACTCAGGATACACCGGGGAGCTGTTTTTT. Translating it yields CASSYSGYTGELFF.

The chain carries TRBV5-6 and TRBJ1-5, with D possibly matching TRBD1 (5 bases). This CDR3 comprises 14 residues. Trimming took off 0 bases at V and 6 bases at J, with 10 bases between the two ends. The V gene's germline CDR1 is SGHDT and CDR2 YYEEEE. The CDR3: CASSLVGTSQPQHF. The CDR3 nucleotides are TGTGCCAGCAGCTTGGTAGGGACGAGTCAGCCCCAGCATTTT.

This clone was seen just once. The rearrangement uses TRBV7-2 and TRBJ1-2; 7 positions agree with TRBD1. The CDR3 is 17 amino acids. J lost 6 bases, V lost 4 bases, and 17 bases had no gene match. CDR1 is SGHTA and CDR2 is FQGNSA in the germline V gene. The CDR3 loop reads CASSSSHLSGGRDGYTF. CDR3 coding DNA: TGTGCCAGCAGCTCATCTCACCTGTCAGGGGGAAGGGATGGCTACACCTTC.

This clone was seen a few times. The rearrangement uses TRBV7-9 and TRBJ2-7; D tentatively reads TRBD1 or TRBD2 (5 bases each). Per germline, CDR1 SEHNR and CDR2 FQNEAQ (reference sequence). V was clipped by 1 base and J by 5 bases, with 9 bases between them. This CDR3 spans 13 amino acids. The CDR3 protein is CASSLGWGNEQYF. The DNA of the CDR3 is TGTGCCAGCAGCTTAGGATGGGGGAACGAGCAGTACTTC.

The genes are TRBV7-2 and TRBJ1-1; TRBD1 aligns across 7 bases. With V trimmed by 4 bases and J by 5 bases, 7 bases remained unmatched. CDR1 and CDR2 (germline): SGHTA, FQGNSA. This CDR3 is built from 14 residues. The CDR3 DNA follows: TGTGCCAGCAGCTCAACCAGGGGGAGGACTGAAGCTTTCTTT. Translated: CASSSTRGRTEAFF.

V usage is TRBV18 and J usage is TRBJ1-3; D unresolved. CDR1 is KGHSH, CDR2 LQKENI, per germline. The CDR3 has 16 residues. Trimming took 2 bases from V and 0 from J, leaving 11 bases between them. This chain's CDR3 is CASSPATTVSGNTIYF. The CDR3 DNA reads TGTGCCAGCTCACCAGCGACAACAGTCTCTGGAAACACCATATATTTT.

The chain is built from TRBV29-1 and TRBJ2-7, with a possible D match to TRBD1 (5 bases). Germline V gene data show CDR1 as SQVTM and CDR2 as ANQGSEA. Trimming shortened V by 6 bases and J by 1 base, and 13 bases separated the two germline ends. The CDR3 contains 13 residues. In nucleotides, the CDR3 is TGCAGCGTCCTTTATCGACAGTCCTACGAGCAGTACTTC. Its translation is CSVLYRQSYEQYF.

This clone was picked up a small number of times. This chain connects TRBV6-1 to TRBJ2-2; tentatively, D is TRBD1 (5 bases). Germline assignment: CDR1 MNHNS and CDR2 SASEGT. V lost 11 bases, J lost 1 base, and 11 bases lay in between. The CDR3 runs 13 residues. The CDR3 DNA sequence: TGTGCCGGATCAGGACAGAACACCGGGGAGCTGTTTTTT. This encodes CAGSGQNTGELFF.

This clone has only a few counts. J is TRBJ1-1 and V is TRBV7-2; a possible D gene is TRBD1 (5 bases). This CDR3 is 15 amino acids long. Trimming stripped 6 bases from V and 4 bases from J, with 18 bases between. Looked up from germline, CDR1 is SGHTA and CDR2 is FQGNSA. The CDR3 sequence: CASSFNQGGGTEAFF. Written as DNA, the CDR3 is TGTGCCAGCAGTTTCAATCAGGGTGGTGGCACTGAAGCTTTCTTT.

V and J are TRBV9 and TRBJ2-3; 12 bases line up with TRBD1. Unmatched junction bases numbered 5, after V lost 2 bases and J lost 7 bases. Germline V gene lookup returns CDR1 SGDLS and CDR2 YYNGEE. CDR3 length: 15 residues. The CDR3 bases are TGTGCCAGCAGCGTTGAGGGACAGGGGGCAAATACGCAGTATTTT. As protein: CASSVEGQGANTQYF.

This chain links TRBV7-8 with TRBJ2-3; D is perhaps TRBD1 (6 bases). CDR3 length: 13 amino acids. Germline V gene sequence: CDR1 SGHVS, CDR2 FQNEAQ. Trimming removed 4 bases from V and 5 bases from J, with 10 bases in between. CDR3: CASSSGQKDTQYF. The CDR3, as DNA: TGTGCCAGCAGCTCCGGACAGAAAGATACGCAGTATTTT.

Only a few counts were recorded for this clone. The chain couples TRBV6-5 to TRBJ1-1, with a tentative D call TRBD1 (5 bases). The ends were cut back, 9 bases at V and 0 bases at J, with 8 bases in the middle. The CDR3 loop spans 12 amino acids. In germline, CDR1 is MNHEY, CDR2 SVGAGI. The DNA of the CDR3 is TGTGCCAGTACAGGCATGAACACTGAAGCTTTCTTT. Residues: CASTGMNTEAFF.

The J gene is TRBJ2-2, the V gene TRBV7-8; 8 nucleotides match TRBD2. The CDR3 has 14 amino acids. The J segment lost 4 bases and the V segment lost 7 bases, leaving 5 bases of the junction unmatched. The germline gives CDR1 SGHVS, CDR2 FQNEAQ. The CDR3 loop is CASIIAGRTGELFF. Written as DNA, the CDR3 is TGTGCCAGCATAATAGCGGGGCGCACCGGGGAGCTGTTTTTT.

The V gene is TRBV5-1, the J gene TRBJ2-3; 12 bases are a match to TRBD2. CDR3 size: 19 residues. With V trimmed by 7 bases and J by 4 bases, 19 bases remained unmatched. Germline CDR1 and CDR2: SGHRS and YFSETQ. In nucleotides, the CDR3 is TGCGCCAGCCGGACAGGGATACTAGCGGGGGGCTCCCTAGCAGATACGCAGTATTTT. Translating gives CASRTGILAGGSLADTQYF.

The chain couples TRBV10-1 to TRBJ1-2; D is ambiguous. Trimming took 0 bases from V and 6 from J, leaving 8 bases between them. This CDR3 is 13 amino acids long. From germline, CDR1 is WNHNN and CDR2 SYGVQD (reference sequence). DNA of the CDR3: TGCGCCAGCAGTGAGTCTACGAGACATGGCTACACCTTC. Translation gives CASSESTRHGYTF.

The chain uses TRBV19 and TRBJ1-5; 8 bases line up with TRBD1. V gave up 4 bases and J gave up 8 bases; unmatched junction bases: 22. Per germline, CDR1 LNHDA and CDR2 SQIVND (reference sequence). This CDR3 has 19 amino acids. The CDR3 is CASSNLPQTGQGNVEPQHF. As DNA, the CDR3 is TGTGCCAGTAGTAACCTTCCCCAGACAGGACAGGGTAACGTGGAGCCCCAGCATTTT. The whole variable domain, filled in from reference TRBV19 and TRBJ1-5, reads DGGITQSPKYLFRKEGQNVTLSCEQNLNHDAMYWYRQDPGQGLRLIYYSQIVNDFQKGDIAEGYSVSREKKESFPLTVTSAQKNPTAFYLCASSNLPQTGQGNVEPQHFGDGTRLSIL.

In its sample, this clone was seen a few times. V is TRBV29-1 and J is TRBJ2-1, with 10 bases matching TRBD2. V trimming: 7 bases; J trimming: 3 bases; junction bases outside the gene matches: 3. Germline V gene lookup returns CDR1 SQVTM and CDR2 ANQGSEA. This CDR3 is 13 amino acids long. The CDR3 region is CSGRTSGYNEQFF. CDR3 coding DNA: TGCAGCGGTCGGACTAGCGGCTACAATGAGCAGTTCTTC.

This clone qualifies as medium-sized. The chain carries TRBV6-5 and TRBJ1-1; no firm D call. The germline V gene encodes CDR1 MNHEY and CDR2 SVGAGI. The CDR3 runs 14 residues. V lost 0 bases to trimming and J lost 6 bases, with 11 bases between them. The CDR3 sequence is CASSYSTLSAEAFF. CDR3 coding DNA: TGTGCCAGCAGTTACTCGACGCTATCGGCTGAAGCTTTCTTT.

In its sample, this clone ranks as medium-sized. The CDR3 region has the DNA TGTGCCAGCAGTAACACAGGGGCGGACACTGAAGCTTTCTTT. It yields the protein CASSNTGADTEAFF. The J gene is TRBJ1-1, the V gene TRBV6-6; the match to TRBD1 covers 7 bases. The CDR3 totals 14 residues. The V segment lost 5 bases and the J segment 3 bases; nucleotides outside the gene matches: 6. CDR1 and CDR2 from the germline V gene are MNHNY and SVGAGI (reference sequence).

The J gene is TRBJ1-3, the V gene TRBV4-3; D is unresolved. Trimming left V 0 bases short and J 1 base short, with 10 bases between. Germline values: CDR1 LGHNA, CDR2 YSLEER. CDR3 length equals 16 residues. The chain's CDR3 is CASSQDLLASGNTIYF. As DNA, the CDR3 is TGCGCCAGCAGCCAAGATCTTTTAGCATCTGGAAACACCATATATTTT.

V usage is TRBV10-3 and J usage is TRBJ2-1; 8 nucleotides agree with TRBD2. Germline assignment: CDR1 ENHRY and CDR2 SYGVKD. Trimming took 3 bases from V and 10 from J; bases not matched to a gene: 14. The CDR3 totals 16 residues. The CDR3 DNA reads as TGTGCCATCAGTGAAACTTGGCGGGGGGAGGTTGGCGAGCAGTTCTTC. Its translation: CAISETWRGEVGEQFF.

The count of this clone is one. The chain carries TRBV5-4 and TRBJ2-5; 8 nucleotides match TRBD1. Germline-derived CDR1 and CDR2 are SGHNT and YYREEE (reference sequence). CDR3 size: 16 residues. Trimming removed 0 bases from V and 5 bases from J; junction bases left unmatched: 9. The CDR3 spells CASSLVSGGARETQYF. The DNA for the CDR3 is TGTGCCAGCAGCTTGGTGTCAGGGGGCGCCAGGGAGACCCAGTACTTC.